One and the same sample provided the 32 T cell receptor beta chains below, sequenced in a study of blood T cell repertoires in COVID-19 (dated by TCRdb to the early 2020s). The library was produced with the immunoSEQ multiplex PCR assay. Held by TCRdb, this immuneACCESS table contains in-frame sequences only and omits some clones. Under half of the omission traces to an unresolved V gene where checked; the cause of the rest is unknown. In this sample the table shows approximately 140,000 clones, roughly 87% of which occur a single time. Roughly 4.5% of the sample comes from the top ten. The source material was peripheral blood. The receptor set was obtained from a woman aged 55-69 years with active or convalescent COVID-19.

The genes are TRBV19 and TRBJ1-5, with D tentatively TRBD1 (5 bases). Trimming left V 1 base short and J 2 bases short, with 18 bases between. From germline, CDR1 is LNHDA and CDR2 SQIVND (reference sequence). The CDR3 covers 18 residues. The DNA of the CDR3 is TGTGCCAGTAGTATAGGTCGGGGGATCTTAGTAGGCAATCAGCCCCAGCATTTT. Amino acids: CASSIGRGILVGNQPQHF.

The CDR3 region is CASSSARANYGYTF. As DNA, the CDR3 is TGTGCCAGCAGCTCCGCCAGGGCTAACTATGGCTACACCTTC. This chain links TRBV6-5 with TRBJ1-2, with D maybe TRBD1 (5 bases). CDR1 is MNHEY and CDR2 is SVGAGI in the germline V gene. V gave up 6 bases and J gave up 0 bases, with 11 bases separating them. The CDR3 covers 14 residues.

This sequence joins TRBV7-2 and TRBJ1-5; 7 bases are a match to TRBD1. This CDR3 comprises 15 residues. Unmatched junction bases numbered 4, after V lost 1 base and J lost 4 bases. Germline V CDR1 and CDR2: SGHTA, FQGNSA. CDR3 in amino acids: CASSLGSGGNQPQHF. The CDR3 region has the DNA TGTGCCAGCAGCTTAGGATCAGGGGGAAATCAGCCCCAGCATTTT.

This chain connects TRBV5-1 to TRBJ2-3, with 8 bases fitting TRBD2. V gave up 3 bases and J gave up 1 base; unmatched junction bases: 4. The CDR3 is made up of 15 amino acids. Germline loops: CDR1 SGHRS, CDR2 YFSETQ. CDR3 residues: CASSSGLGGTDTQYF. The CDR3 DNA follows: TGCGCCAGCAGCTCGGGACTAGGGGGCACAGATACGCAGTATTTT. The complete variable domain, with remaining parts taken from reference TRBV5-1 and TRBJ2-3, reads KAGVTQTPRYLIKTRGQQVTLSCSPISGHRSVSWYQQTPGQGLQFLFEYFSETQRNKGNFPGRFSGRQFSNSRSEMNVSTLELGDSALYLCASSSGLGGTDTQYFGPGTRLTVL.

The V call is TRBV5-1, the J call TRBJ2-3; 9 bases are shared with TRBD1. The CDR3 totals 14 residues. Per germline, CDR1 SGHRS and CDR2 YFSETQ. Losses at the gene ends were 4 bases for V and 5 bases for J; bases not matched to a gene: 5. The CDR3 region is CASSPGTGLDTQYF. CDR3 in DNA: TGCGCCAGCAGCCCTGGGACAGGGTTAGATACGCAGTATTTT.

The J gene is TRBJ1-1, the V gene TRBV27, with D unresolved. CDR3 length equals 13 residues. Trimming took off 0 bases at V and 1 base at J, with 3 bases between the two ends. The V gene's germline CDR1 is MNHEY and CDR2 SMNVEV (reference sequence). CDR3 nucleotides: TGTGCCAGCAGTTTATCGAGGAACACTGAAGCTTTCTTT. Translating gives CASSLSRNTEAFF.

The V call is TRBV4-3, the J call TRBJ2-7; D might be TRBD1 (6 bases). With 0 bases removed from V and 3 bases from J, the gap between germline ends came to 21 bases. Germline CDR1 reads LGHNA; CDR2 reads YSLEER. The CDR3 has 18 residues. For the CDR3, the DNA is TGCGCCAGCAGCCAAGATGTTGTATGGGACACCCCTAGCTACGAGCAGTACTTC. Protein product: CASSQDVVWDTPSYEQYF.

CDR3: CAISESDRENYGYTF. CDR3 sequence (DNA): TGTGCCATCAGTGAGTCGGACAGGGAGAACTATGGCTACACCTTC. The chain combines TRBV10-3 with TRBJ1-2; 8 nucleotides align to TRBD1. Germline CDR1 reads ENHRY; CDR2 reads SYGVKD. The V and J ends lost 0 bases and 2 bases, in that order; junction bases with no gene match: 2. The CDR3 runs 15 residues.

The chain has TRBV27 and TRBJ2-7; D gene unclear. Looked up from germline, CDR1 is MNHEY and CDR2 is SMNVEV (reference sequence). The CDR3 extends over 16 amino acids. Between the trimmed V and J ends, which lost 4 bases and 6 bases, there was a span of 22 bases. CDR3 protein: CASSSTLSGRRREQYF. In DNA, the CDR3 is TGTGCCAGCAGTTCTACCCTCTCTGGCAGGCGCCGCGAGCAGTACTTC.

J is TRBJ2-7 and V is TRBV3-1 (or the pseudogene TRBV3-2); possible D gene TRBD2, 6 bases. The CDR3 has 18 residues. Germline CDR1 and CDR2: LGHDT and YNNKEL (reference sequence). Deletions cut 1 base from V and 0 bases from J, with 19 bases between. For the CDR3, the DNA is TGTGCCAGCAGCCAAGGGATTCTTACTAGCCTAAACTCCTACGAGCAGTACTTC. It encodes CASSQGILTSLNSYEQYF.

V usage is TRBV19 and J usage is TRBJ1-4, with no clear D. CDR1 is LNHDA, CDR2 SQIVND, per germline (reference sequence). The germline V and J ends were trimmed by 1 base and 3 bases, with 12 bases remaining between them. The length of the CDR3 is 16 residues. CDR3 residues: CASSIGSVLANEKLFF. CDR3 coding DNA: TGTGCCAGTAGTATAGGCTCGGTCTTAGCTAATGAAAAACTGTTTTTT.

This chain connects TRBV24-1 to TRBJ2-5; TRBD1 matches 8 bases. Germline CDR1 reads KGHDR; CDR2 reads SFDVKD. The CDR3 has 15 residues. The J segment lost 4 bases and the V segment lost 3 bases, leaving 6 bases of the junction unmatched. Written as DNA, the CDR3 is TGTGCCACCAGTGATGGGACGACAGGGGTAGAGACCCAGTACTTC. Translated: CATSDGTTGVETQYF.

This rearrangement joins TRBV7-9 to TRBJ2-7, with TRBD2 matching over 7 bases. Trimming at V came to 5 bases and at J to 2 bases, leaving 12 bases not matched to a gene. Germline V gene sequence: CDR1 SEHNR, CDR2 FQNEAQ (reference sequence). The CDR3 covers 16 residues. CDR3 bases: TGTGCCAGCAGCCCCCGGGGGGTAGCGGGCACCTACGAGCAGTACTTC. It is translated as CASSPRGVAGTYEQYF.

This clone has just a few counts. The genes are TRBV5-1 and TRBJ1-2; TRBD1 agrees at 7 bases. CDR1 and CDR2 from the germline V gene are SGHRS and YFSETQ. V gave up 0 bases and J gave up 7 bases; unmatched junction bases: 6. The CDR3 is 14 amino acids. The CDR3 DNA is TGCGCCAGCAGCTTGGAGGACAGGCCCTCTGGCTACACCTTC. Encoded protein: CASSLEDRPSGYTF.

The rearrangement links TRBV19 to TRBJ2-3, with 8 positions matching TRBD2. Trimming removed 5 bases from V and 7 bases from J; junction bases left unmatched: 11. This CDR3 comprises 15 residues. CDR1 and CDR2 (germline): LNHDA, SQIVND (reference sequence). The CDR3 region has the DNA TGTGCCAGTAGTTCTGACGGGGGGGACTCCAATACGCAGTATTTT. This gives the protein CASSSDGGDSNTQYF.

The chain uses TRBV7-2 and TRBJ1-1, with D possibly TRBD1 on 5 matching bases. The germline CDR1 and CDR2 sequences are SGHTA and FQGNSA. The CDR3 sequence is 16 residues long. V was clipped by 1 base and J by 5 bases, with 17 bases between them. This CDR3 is CASSLDGGNFGTEAFF. CDR3 DNA: TGTGCCAGCAGCTTAGATGGGGGGAACTTCGGGACTGAAGCTTTCTTT.

This chain connects TRBV11-1 to TRBJ1-2, with D uncertain. V was trimmed by 5 bases and J by 6 bases, leaving 13 bases between them. The germline V gene has CDR1 SGHAT and CDR2 FQDESV (reference sequence). The CDR3 has 13 residues. CDR3 region: CASSVLESDGYTF. Written as DNA, the CDR3 is TGTGCCAGCAGCGTCCTAGAATCTGATGGCTACACCTTC. The full variable domain, in which reference TRBV11-1 and TRBJ1-2 provide the parts outside the CDR3, is EAEVAQSPRYKITEKSQAVAFWCDPISGHATLYWYRQILGQGPELLVQFQDESVVDDSQLPKDRFSAERLKGVDSTLKIQPAELGDSAMYLCASSVLESDGYTFGSGTRLTVV.

The chain recombines TRBV19 with TRBJ1-1; D unresolved. The CDR3 has 14 amino acids. Germline CDR1 reads LNHDA; CDR2 reads SQIVND (reference sequence). The V end lost 3 bases, the J end lost 2 bases, and 10 bases lay between the germline ends. This CDR3 reads CASSMVPGNTEAFF. CDR3 bases: TGTGCCAGTAGTATGGTCCCAGGAAACACTGAAGCTTTCTTT.

The chain couples TRBV7-2 to TRBJ1-1; D is ambiguous. V was shortened by 0 bases and J by 0 bases, with 8 bases between the two germline ends. Germline values: CDR1 SGHTA, CDR2 FQGNSA. CDR3 length equals 15 residues. The CDR3 DNA is TGTGCCAGCAGCTTAGCGAGAGTGGTGAACACTGAAGCTTTCTTT. This sequence encodes CASSLARVVNTEAFF.

The rearrangement links TRBV19 to TRBJ1-2; tentatively, D is TRBD1 (5 bases). Germline V gene lookup returns CDR1 LNHDA and CDR2 SQIVND (reference sequence). The CDR3 is 15 amino acids. V was pared by 3 bases and J by 3 bases, with 14 bases between. CDR3 in amino acids: CASSIQRQGYYGYTF. For the CDR3, the DNA is TGTGCCAGTAGTATTCAGAGGCAGGGATACTATGGCTACACCTTC.

The rearrangement links TRBV23-1 to TRBJ2-7; D is uncertain. TRBV23-1 qualifies as an ORF whose function is uncertain. This CDR3 comprises 9 residues. Trimming took 5 bases from V and 8 from J, leaving 4 bases between them. DNA for the CDR3: TGCGCCAGCAGTTATAAGCAGTACTTC. Protein: CASSYKQYF.

V is TRBV5-1 and J is TRBJ2-5, with 11 positions matching TRBD2. CDR3 length equals 16 residues. The trim removed 3 bases at V and 1 base at J, leaving 5 bases unmatched. Germline V gives CDR1 SGHRS, CDR2 YFSETQ. The CDR3 coding sequence is TGCGCCAGCAGCTCCGGACTAGCGGGCCGCCAAGAGACCCAGTACTTC. It is translated as CASSSGLAGRQETQYF.

The chain joins TRBV2 to TRBJ2-3; 7 bases fit TRBD2. Unmatched junction bases numbered 10, after V lost 7 bases and J lost 6 bases. The CDR3 sequence is 14 residues long. CDR1 and CDR2 (germline): SNHLY, FYNNEI. The CDR3, as DNA: TGTGCCAGCACCGGGGCGGGAGAGGGGGATACGCAGTATTTT. The encoded protein is CASTGAGEGDTQYF.

This clone was recorded only once. J is TRBJ2-3 and V is TRBV12-3 or TRBV12-4; perhaps TRBD1 as D (7 bases). V lost 8 bases to trimming and J lost 5 bases, with 14 bases between them. The CDR3 extends over 13 amino acids. CDR3 region: CASGGQEGDTQYF. The DNA of the CDR3 is TGTGCCAGCGGCGGACAGGAGGGAGATACGCAGTATTTT.

The chain is built from TRBV30 and TRBJ1-6, with TRBD1 matching 7 bases. Germline lookup yields CDR1 GTSNPN and CDR2 SVGIG (reference sequence). The CDR3 is 13 amino acids. V was pared by 5 bases and J by 10 bases, with 8 bases of the junction left unmatched. CDR3 region: CAWHPRGDSPLHF. CDR3 bases: TGTGCCTGGCACCCCAGGGGGGACTCACCCCTCCACTTT.

The rearrangement joins TRBV10-3 to TRBJ1-2, with 7 bases lining up with TRBD1. In germline, CDR1 is ENHRY, CDR2 SYGVKD. V lost 6 bases, J lost 4 bases, and 8 bases stayed unmatched. The CDR3 totals 14 residues. CDR3 sequence: CAIRSNRDSYGYTF. Written as DNA, the CDR3 is TGTGCCATCAGGTCAAACCGGGACAGCTATGGCTACACCTTC.

The rearrangement uses TRBV7-2 and TRBJ2-5; D remains unclear. V lost 1 base and J lost 5, with 8 bases in between. The CDR3 has 13 residues. Germline V gene sequence: CDR1 SGHTA, CDR2 FQGNSA. The CDR3 bases are TGTGCCAGCAGCTTAGGGCCGAGGGAGACCCAGTACTTC. This translates into CASSLGPRETQYF.

The sample holds one count of this clone. The rearrangement joins TRBV7-8 to TRBJ2-1; TRBD2 is a possible D gene (6 bases). Between the trimmed V and J ends, which lost 0 bases and 15 bases, there was a span of 15 bases. This CDR3 is built from 13 residues. Germline-derived CDR1 and CDR2 are SGHVS and FQNEAQ. CDR3 sequence: CASSLAGGGAAFF. In DNA form, the CDR3 reads TGTGCCAGCAGCTTAGCGGGGGGTGGGGCCGCGTTCTTC.

This chain joins TRBV7-8 and TRBJ1-4, with TRBD1 identical over 9 bases. This CDR3 is 16 amino acids long. The germline gives CDR1 SGHVS, CDR2 FQNEAQ. V shed 3 bases and J 4 bases; nucleotides not matched to a gene: 6. The CDR3 coding sequence is TGTGCCAGCAGCTTGGGGACAGGGTTAGATAATGAAAAACTGTTTTTT. Translation: CASSLGTGLDNEKLFF.

This clone occurred a few times. In the same sample, other DNA sequences code for this CDR3. The V gene is TRBV10-3, the J gene TRBJ1-1; D perhaps matches TRBD1 (6 bases). Trimming took off 5 bases at V and 0 bases at J, with 10 bases between the two ends. This CDR3 has 14 amino acids. CDR1 and CDR2 (germline): ENHRY, SYGVKD. Written as DNA, the CDR3 is TGTGCCATCAGTAAGACAGGTATGAACACTGAAGCTTTCTTT. Protein: CAISKTGMNTEAFF.

About this clone: One end of the junction varies from germline; a read error may be responsible. The V call is TRBV7-7, the J call TRBJ2-1; D perhaps matches TRBD2 (6 bases). This CDR3 contains 16 residues. Germline lookup yields CDR1 SSHAT and CDR2 FNYEAQ (reference sequence). CDR3: CASSLAPSGVDNEQFF. CDR3 in DNA: TGTGCTAGCAGCTTAGCGCCATCGGGGGTGGACAATGAGCAGTTCTTC. The complete variable domain, with remaining parts taken from reference TRBV7-7 and TRBJ2-1, reads GAGVSQSPRYKVTKRGQDVTLRCDPISSHATLYWYQQALGQGPEFLTYFNYEAQPDKSGLPSDRFSAERPEGSISTLTIQRTEQRDSAMYRCASSLAPSGVDNEQFFGPGTRLTVL.

The V call is TRBV3-1 (or the pseudogene TRBV3-2), the J call TRBJ2-1; tentative D call: TRBD1 (5 bases). CDR1 is LGHDT, CDR2 YNNKEL, per germline (reference sequence). CDR3 length: 13 amino acids. V was clipped by 4 bases and J by 8 bases, with 12 bases between them. In DNA form, the CDR3 reads TGTGCCAGCAGCCCCAGGGTAGAGGATGAGCAGTTCTTC. Its protein is CASSPRVEDEQFF.